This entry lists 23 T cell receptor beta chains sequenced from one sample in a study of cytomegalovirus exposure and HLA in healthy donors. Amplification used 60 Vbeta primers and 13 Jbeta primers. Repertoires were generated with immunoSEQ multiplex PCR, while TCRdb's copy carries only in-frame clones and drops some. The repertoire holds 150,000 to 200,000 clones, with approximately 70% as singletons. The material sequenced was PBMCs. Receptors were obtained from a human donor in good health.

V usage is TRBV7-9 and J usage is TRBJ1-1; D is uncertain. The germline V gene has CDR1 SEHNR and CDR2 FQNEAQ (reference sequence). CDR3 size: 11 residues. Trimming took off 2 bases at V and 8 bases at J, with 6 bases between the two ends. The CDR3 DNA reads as TGTGCCAGCAGCTTAACAGAAGAAGCTTTCTTT. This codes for CASSLTEEAFF.

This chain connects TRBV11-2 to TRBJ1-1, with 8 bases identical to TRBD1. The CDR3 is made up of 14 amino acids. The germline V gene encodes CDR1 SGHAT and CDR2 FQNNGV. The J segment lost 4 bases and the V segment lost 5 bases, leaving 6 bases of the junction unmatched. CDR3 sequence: CASSGQGAGTEAFF. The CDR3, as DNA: TGTGCCAGCAGCGGGCAGGGGGCAGGCACTGAAGCTTTCTTT. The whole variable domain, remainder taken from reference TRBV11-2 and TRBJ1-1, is EAGVAQSPRYKIIEKRQSVAFWCNPISGHATLYWYQQILGQGPKLLIQFQNNGVVDDSQLPKDRFSAERLKGVDSTLKIQPAKLEDSAVYLCASSGQGAGTEAFFGQGTRLTVV.

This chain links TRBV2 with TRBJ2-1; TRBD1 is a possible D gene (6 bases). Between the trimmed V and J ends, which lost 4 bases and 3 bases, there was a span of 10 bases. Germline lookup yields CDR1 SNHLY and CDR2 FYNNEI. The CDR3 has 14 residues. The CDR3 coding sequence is TGTGCCAGCAGTGCAGGGGAAATCTACAATGAGCAGTTCTTC. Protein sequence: CASSAGEIYNEQFF.

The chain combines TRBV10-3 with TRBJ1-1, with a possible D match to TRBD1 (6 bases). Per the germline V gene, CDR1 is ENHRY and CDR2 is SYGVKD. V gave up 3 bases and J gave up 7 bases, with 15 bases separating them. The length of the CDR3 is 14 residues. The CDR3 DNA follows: TGTGCCATCAGTGAAACAGGGATACCAGGTGAAGCTTTCTTT. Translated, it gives CAISETGIPGEAFF.

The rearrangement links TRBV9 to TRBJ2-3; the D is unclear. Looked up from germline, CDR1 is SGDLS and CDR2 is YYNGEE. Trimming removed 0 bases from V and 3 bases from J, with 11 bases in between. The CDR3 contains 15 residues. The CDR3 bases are TGTGCCAGCAGCGTAGGTAGCTTCGGTACAGATACGCAGTATTTT. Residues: CASSVGSFGTDTQYF. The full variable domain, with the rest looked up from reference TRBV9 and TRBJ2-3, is DSGVTQTPKHLITATGQRVTLRCSPRSGDLSVYWYQQSLDQGLQFLIQYYNGEERAKGNILERFSAQQFPDLHSELNLSSLELGDSALYFCASSVGSFGTDTQYFGPGTRLTVL.

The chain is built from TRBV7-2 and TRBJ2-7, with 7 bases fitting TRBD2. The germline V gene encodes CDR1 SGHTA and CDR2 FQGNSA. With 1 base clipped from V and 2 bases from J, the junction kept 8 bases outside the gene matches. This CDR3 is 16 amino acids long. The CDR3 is CASSLGQRGRAYEQYF. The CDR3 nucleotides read TGTGCCAGCAGCTTAGGCCAGCGGGGAAGAGCCTACGAGCAGTACTTC.

DNA for the CDR3: TGTGCCACCTCAGGACTAGCGGGGGCCTCCTACGAGCAGTACTTC. This sequence encodes CATSGLAGASYEQYF. The chain has TRBV6-6 and TRBJ2-7; 13 bases align to TRBD2. This CDR3 is 15 amino acids long. Germline V gene lookup returns CDR1 MNHNY and CDR2 SVGAGI (reference sequence). The V segment lost 10 bases and the J segment 0 bases; nucleotides outside the gene matches: 6.

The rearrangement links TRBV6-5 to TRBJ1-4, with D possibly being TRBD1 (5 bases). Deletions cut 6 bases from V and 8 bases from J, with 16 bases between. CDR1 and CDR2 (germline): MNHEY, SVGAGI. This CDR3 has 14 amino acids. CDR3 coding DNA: TGTGCCAGCAGCCCTGGGGGGGAGGACGAAAAACTGTTTTTT. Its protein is CASSPGGEDEKLFF.

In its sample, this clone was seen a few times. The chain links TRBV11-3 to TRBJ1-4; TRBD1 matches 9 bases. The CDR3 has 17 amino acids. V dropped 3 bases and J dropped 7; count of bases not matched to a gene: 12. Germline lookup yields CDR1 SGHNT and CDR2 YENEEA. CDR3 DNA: TGTGCCAGCAGCTTCGGGGACAGGGACTCTGTGTGTGAAAAACTGTTTTTT. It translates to CASSFGDRDSVCEKLFF.

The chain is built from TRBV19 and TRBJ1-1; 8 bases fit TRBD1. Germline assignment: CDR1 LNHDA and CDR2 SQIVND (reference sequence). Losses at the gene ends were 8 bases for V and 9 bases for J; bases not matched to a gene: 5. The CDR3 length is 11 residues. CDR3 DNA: TGTGCCAGTTCTACAGGGGGTCAAGCTTTCTTT. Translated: CASSTGGQAFF.

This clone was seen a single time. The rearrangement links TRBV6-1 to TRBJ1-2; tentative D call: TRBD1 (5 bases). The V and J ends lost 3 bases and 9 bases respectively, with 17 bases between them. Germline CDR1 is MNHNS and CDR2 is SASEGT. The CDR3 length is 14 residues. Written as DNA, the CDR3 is TGTGCCAGCAGTGAGCGGGACTTGAGGAGGCGCTACACCTTC. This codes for CASSERDLRRRYTF.

The CDR3 region is CASSLAGADTQYF. The CDR3 DNA reads TGTGCCAGCAGCTTGGCCGGAGCAGATACGCAGTATTTT. The chain has TRBV7-3 and TRBJ2-3; D is ambiguous. The CDR3 totals 13 residues. The V gene's germline CDR1 is SGHTA and CDR2 FQGTGA. V lost 3 bases to trimming and J lost 4 bases, with 8 bases between them.

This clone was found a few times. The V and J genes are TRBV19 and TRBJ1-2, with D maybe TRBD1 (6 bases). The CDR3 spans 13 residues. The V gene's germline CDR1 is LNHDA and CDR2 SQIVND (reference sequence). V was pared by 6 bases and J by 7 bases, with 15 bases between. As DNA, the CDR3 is TGTGCCAGTAGACCCTCGGGGGGCTCTGGCTACACCTTC. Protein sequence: CASRPSGGSGYTF.

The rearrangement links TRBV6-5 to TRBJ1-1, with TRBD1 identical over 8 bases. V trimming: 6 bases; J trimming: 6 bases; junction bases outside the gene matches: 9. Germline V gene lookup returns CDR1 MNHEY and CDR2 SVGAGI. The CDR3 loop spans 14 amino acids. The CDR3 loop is CASRETDRDPEAFF. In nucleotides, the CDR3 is TGTGCCAGCAGGGAAACGGACAGGGACCCTGAAGCTTTCTTT.

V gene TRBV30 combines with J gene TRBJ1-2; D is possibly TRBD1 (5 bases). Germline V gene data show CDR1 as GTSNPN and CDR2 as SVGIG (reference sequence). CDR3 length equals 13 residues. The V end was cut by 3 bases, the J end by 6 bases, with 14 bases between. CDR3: CAWSQGPGNGYTF. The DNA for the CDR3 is TGTGCCTGGAGCCAAGGGCCAGGGAATGGCTACACCTTC.

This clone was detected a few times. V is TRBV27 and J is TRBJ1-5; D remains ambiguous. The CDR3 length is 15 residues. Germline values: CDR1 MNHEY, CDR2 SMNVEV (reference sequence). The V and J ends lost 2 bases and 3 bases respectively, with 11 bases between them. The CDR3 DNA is TGTGCCAGCAGTTTAAGCGGCCAGTCCAATCAGCCCCAGCATTTT. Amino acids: CASSLSGQSNQPQHF.

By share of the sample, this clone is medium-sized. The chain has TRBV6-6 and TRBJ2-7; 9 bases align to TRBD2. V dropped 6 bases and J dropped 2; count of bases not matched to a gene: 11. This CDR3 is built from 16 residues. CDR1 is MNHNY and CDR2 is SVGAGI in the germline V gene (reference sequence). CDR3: CASSHTLSGGTYEQYF. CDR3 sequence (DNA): TGTGCCAGCAGCCACACCCTCAGCGGGGGGACCTACGAGCAGTACTTC.

The CDR3 coding sequence is TGTGCCACCAGCGCTGTAGGACAGACAACTAATGAAAAACTGTTTTTT. It codes for CATSAVGQTTNEKLFF. The chain carries TRBV15 and TRBJ1-4, with a possible D match to TRBD1 (6 bases). This CDR3 comprises 16 residues. V was cut by 5 bases and J by 0 bases, with 13 bases left in between. Germline CDR1 and CDR2: LNHNV and YYDKDF (reference sequence).

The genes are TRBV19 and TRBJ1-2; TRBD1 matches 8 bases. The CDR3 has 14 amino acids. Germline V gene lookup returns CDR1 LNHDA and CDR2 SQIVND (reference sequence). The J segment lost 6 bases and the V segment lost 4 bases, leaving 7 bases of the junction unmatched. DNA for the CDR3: TGTGCCAGTAGTAAGGACAGGGAGGGCGATGGCTACACCTTC. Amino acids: CASSKDREGDGYTF.

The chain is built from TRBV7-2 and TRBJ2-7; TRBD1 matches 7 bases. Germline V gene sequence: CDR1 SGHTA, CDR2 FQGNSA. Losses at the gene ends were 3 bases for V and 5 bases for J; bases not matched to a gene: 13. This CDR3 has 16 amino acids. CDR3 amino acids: CASSFRPHRGRNEQYF. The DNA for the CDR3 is TGTGCCAGCAGCTTCAGACCGCACAGGGGAAGGAACGAGCAGTACTTC.

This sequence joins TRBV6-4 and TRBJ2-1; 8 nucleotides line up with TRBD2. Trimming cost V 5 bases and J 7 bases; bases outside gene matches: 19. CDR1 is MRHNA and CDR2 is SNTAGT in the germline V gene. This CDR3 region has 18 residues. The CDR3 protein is CASSLLAGPSSSGNEQFF. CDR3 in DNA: TGTGCCAGCAGTCTATTAGCGGGGCCCAGTTCCTCGGGGAATGAGCAGTTCTTC.

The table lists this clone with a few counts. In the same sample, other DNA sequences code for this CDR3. The chain's CDR3 is CASSLGQVYEQYF. The CDR3 bases are TGTGCCAGCAGCTTAGGCCAGGTGTACGAGCAGTACTTC. The chain recombines TRBV11-2 with TRBJ2-5; D is uncertain. Near its end, the DNA agrees better with TRBJ2-7, so the J call may be wrong. This CDR3 contains 13 residues. Germline V lookup: CDR1 SGHAT, CDR2 FQNNGV.

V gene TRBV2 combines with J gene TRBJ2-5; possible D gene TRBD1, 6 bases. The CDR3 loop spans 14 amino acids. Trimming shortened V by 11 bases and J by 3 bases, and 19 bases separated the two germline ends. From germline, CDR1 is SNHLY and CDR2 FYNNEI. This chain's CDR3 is CAGSGQTREETQYF. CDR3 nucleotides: TGTGCCGGGTCCGGACAGACAAGGGAAGAGACCCAGTACTTC.